The 7 T cell receptor beta chains presented below share a single source sample, sequenced in a study of blood T cell repertoires in COVID-19. The repertoire was sequenced with immunoSEQ multiplex PCR; TCRdb's copy has only in-frame clones and lacks some. In the table there are around 180,000 clones, under 85% of which are singletons. What was sequenced was peripheral blood. The receptors originated from a man in his sixties with active or convalescent COVID-19.

The gene calls are TRBV29-1 and TRBJ1-4; 10 positions agree with TRBD1. The CDR3 totals 15 residues. Losses at the gene ends were 5 bases for V and 2 bases for J; bases not matched to a gene: 5. The germline CDR1 and CDR2 sequences are SQVTM and ANQGSEA. The DNA for the CDR3 is TGCAGCGTTTCCCCGGACAGGGGGACTAATGAAAAACTGTTTTTT. It translates to CSVSPDRGTNEKLFF.

The gene calls are TRBV5-6 and TRBJ2-1, with 8 positions matching TRBD2. This CDR3 region has 15 residues. V trimming: 3 bases; J trimming: 6 bases; junction bases outside the gene matches: 8. Germline CDR1 and CDR2: SGHDT and YYEEEE. The CDR3 protein is CASSWAGLGFNEQFF. The CDR3 DNA reads as TGTGCCAGCAGCTGGGCGGGACTAGGATTCAATGAGCAGTTCTTC.

The chain joins TRBV2 to TRBJ2-4, with 9 bases aligning to TRBD1. V trimming: 8 bases; J trimming: 9 bases; junction bases outside the gene matches: 5. This CDR3 is built from 12 residues. CDR1 and CDR2 (germline): SNHLY, FYNNEI. CDR3 residues: CASEQGAGIQYF. CDR3 DNA sequence: TGTGCCAGCGAACAGGGGGCGGGCATTCAGTACTTC.

This clone was counted a single time. The rearrangement links TRBV5-6 to TRBJ1-3; 7 bases map to TRBD1. This CDR3 is built from 13 residues. The ends lost 0 bases at V and 9 bases at J; junction bases unmatched: 3. Germline V CDR1 and CDR2: SGHDT, YYEEEE. Here the CDR3 DNA reads TGTGCCAGCAGCTTGGAAAACAGGGGCACCATATATTTT. Translating gives CASSLENRGTIYF.

The chain has TRBV19 and TRBJ1-4; 9 bases fit TRBD1. The CDR3 is 16 amino acids. Trimming took 6 bases from V and 3 from J; bases not matched to a gene: 8. Germline CDR1 and CDR2: LNHDA and SQIVND (reference sequence). In DNA form, the CDR3 reads TGTGCCAGTAGCACTATCCGGGACAGGGCTAATGAAAAACTGTTTTTT. It specifies CASSTIRDRANEKLFF.

The J gene is TRBJ2-7, the V gene TRBV6-5, with TRBD2 as a possible D gene (6 bases). The germline gives CDR1 MNHEY, CDR2 SVGAGI. The CDR3 covers 13 residues. V dropped 6 bases and J dropped 3 bases, with 12 bases sitting between them. This chain's CDR3 is CASSPGRSYEQYF. DNA for the CDR3: TGTGCCAGCAGCCCCGGGAGAAGCTACGAGCAGTACTTC.

This clone has just a few counts. This chain joins TRBV29-1 and TRBJ2-7; D may be TRBD2 (6 bases). The germline CDR1 and CDR2 sequences are SQVTM and ANQGSEA. Trimming left V 1 base short and J 3 bases short, with 10 bases between. CDR3 length equals 13 residues. CDR3 loop: CSVEAGGYYEQYF. Written as DNA, the CDR3 is TGCAGCGTTGAAGCCGGGGGATACTACGAGCAGTACTTC.